This T cell receptor (beta chain) was obtained from a study of cytomegalovirus exposure and HLA in healthy donors. Looked up from germline, CDR1 is SEHNR and CDR2 is FQNEAQ (reference sequence). The CDR3 is 14 amino acids. V was pared by 6 bases and J by 6 bases, with 6 bases of the junction left unmatched. This PCR relied on a set of 60 Vbeta primers and 13 Jbeta primers. Some clones are missing from TCRdb's copy, which holds only in-frame ones; the method was immunoSEQ multiplex PCR. The sample records some 70,000 clones, approximately 70% being singletons. The clonotype comes from a male donor in good health and CMV-seropositive. Sequenced input: PBMCs. This chain joins TRBV7-9 and TRBJ2-7; 12 positions agree with TRBD1. The CDR3 loop is CASSDGTGGGEQYF. CDR3 nucleotides: TGTGCCAGCAGTGACGGGACAGGGGGCGGCGAGCAGTACTTC.